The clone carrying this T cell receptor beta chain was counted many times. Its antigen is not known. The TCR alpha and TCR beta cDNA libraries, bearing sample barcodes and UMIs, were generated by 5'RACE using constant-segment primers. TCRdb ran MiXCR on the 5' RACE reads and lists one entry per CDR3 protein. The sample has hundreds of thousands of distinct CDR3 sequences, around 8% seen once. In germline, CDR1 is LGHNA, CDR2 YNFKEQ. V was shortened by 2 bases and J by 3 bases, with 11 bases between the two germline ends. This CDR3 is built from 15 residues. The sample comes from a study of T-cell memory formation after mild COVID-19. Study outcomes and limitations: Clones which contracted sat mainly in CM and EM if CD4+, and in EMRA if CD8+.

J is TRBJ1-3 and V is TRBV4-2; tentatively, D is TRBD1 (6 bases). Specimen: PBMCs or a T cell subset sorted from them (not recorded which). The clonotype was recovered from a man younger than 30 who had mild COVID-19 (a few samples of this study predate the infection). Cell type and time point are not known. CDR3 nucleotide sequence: TGTGCCAGCAGCCAACAGGGGCCCTATGGAAACACCATATATTTT. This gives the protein CASSQQGPYGNTIYF.